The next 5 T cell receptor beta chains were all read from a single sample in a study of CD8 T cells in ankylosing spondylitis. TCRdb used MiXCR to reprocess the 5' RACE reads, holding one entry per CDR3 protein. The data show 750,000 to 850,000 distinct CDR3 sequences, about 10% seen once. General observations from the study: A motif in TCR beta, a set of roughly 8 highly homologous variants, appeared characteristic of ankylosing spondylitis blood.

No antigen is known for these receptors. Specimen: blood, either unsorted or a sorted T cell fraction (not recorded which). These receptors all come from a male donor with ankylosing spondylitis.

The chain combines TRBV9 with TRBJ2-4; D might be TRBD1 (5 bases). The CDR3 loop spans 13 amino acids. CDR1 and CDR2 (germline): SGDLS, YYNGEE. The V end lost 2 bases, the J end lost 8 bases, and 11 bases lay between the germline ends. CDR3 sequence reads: CASSVDTGDIQYF. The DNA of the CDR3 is TGTGCCAGCAGCGTGGACACCGGCGACATTCAGTACTTC.

CDR3 nucleotides: TGCAGCGCCGAACTCCGGGACAGGCGGTACGAGCAGTACTTC. This sequence encodes CSAELRDRRYEQYF. The gene calls are TRBV29-1 and TRBJ2-7; 8 nucleotides align to TRBD1. The CDR3 runs 14 residues. CDR1 and CDR2 (germline): SQVTM, ANQGSEA. Trimming removed 7 bases from V and 4 bases from J; junction bases left unmatched: 12.

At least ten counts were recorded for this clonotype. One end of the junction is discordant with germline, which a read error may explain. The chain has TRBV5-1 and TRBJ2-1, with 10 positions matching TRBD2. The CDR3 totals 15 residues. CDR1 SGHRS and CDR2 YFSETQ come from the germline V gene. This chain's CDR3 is CASSSTSGAYNEQFF. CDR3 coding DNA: TGTGCCAGCAGCTCCACTAGCGGGGCGTACAATGAGCAGTTCTTC.

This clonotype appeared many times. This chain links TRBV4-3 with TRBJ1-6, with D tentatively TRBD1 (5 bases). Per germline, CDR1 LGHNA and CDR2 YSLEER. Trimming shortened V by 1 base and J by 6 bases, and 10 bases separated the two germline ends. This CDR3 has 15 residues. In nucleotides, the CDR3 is TGCGCCAGCAGCCAAGCCGCAGGGAGTAATTCACCCCTCCACTTT. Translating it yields CASSQAAGSNSPLHF.

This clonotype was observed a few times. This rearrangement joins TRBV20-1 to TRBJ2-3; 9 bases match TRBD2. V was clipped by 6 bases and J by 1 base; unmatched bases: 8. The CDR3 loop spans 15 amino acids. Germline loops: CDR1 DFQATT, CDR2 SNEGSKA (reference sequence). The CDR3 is CSAVGKRGGTDTQYF. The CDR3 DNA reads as TGCAGTGCCGTAGGGAAGCGGGGGGGCACAGATACGCAGTATTTT.